Sequencing of this T cell receptor (beta chain) was carried out in a study of shared clonotypes between healthy human individuals. Whole-study results and caveats: There were few donors, and this limited the genetic and exposure-history diversity represented.

Caucasian adults residing in Nashville, Tennessee made up all the donors. Without sorting, samples used some 84 million PBMCs for genomic DNA. A note on this clone: Its specificity is not known.

Ten immunoSEQ deep assay plates were used to sequence the DNA of unsorted PBMCs. The data were produced by immunoSEQ multiplex PCR, yet TCRdb's version contains in-frame clones alone and is incomplete. The repertoire includes 450,000 to 650,000 clones, around 81% of them detected once, and more than 10% sits in the top ten. V lost 4 bases to trimming and J lost 6 bases, with 9 bases between them. CDR1 is SGHAT and CDR2 is FQNNGV in the germline V gene. There are 13 residues in the CDR3. This TCR was recovered from a middle-aged woman in good health. Some clones in this sample may be carry-over from other donors' samples. The sample was PBMCs. The chain combines TRBV11-2 with TRBJ2-2; D is uncertain. In DNA, the CDR3 is TGTGCCAGCAGCTCCCGCATAGCCGGGGAGCTGTTTTTT. Translation: CASSSRIAGELFF.